This is a list of T cell receptor beta chains from one sample in a study of blood T cells in healthy people across ages. TCRdb processed the 5' RACE reads anew with MiXCR; each CDR3 protein has one entry. The sample lists 710,000 or so distinct CDR3 sequences, 20% to 25% occurring once. The specimen was blood. The receptors were gathered from a man aged 65 to 79 in good health. Each CDR3 is given with its conserved first and last residue. Each record gives: J gene, clone size, D gene, V gene, CDR3 DNA, CDR3 protein. The D gene is left open where the match is weak. Rows may omit the clone size; those that give it use once, few, many or a size class.

>TRBJ2-3|few|TRBD2|TRBV10-3
TGTGCCATCAGTGAAACTAGCGGGATTGACACAGATACGCAGTATTTT
CAISETSGIDTDTQYF
>TRBJ2-5|few|TRBD2|TRBV7-2
TGTGCCAGCAGCCCCGGGACTAAAGAGACCCAGTACTTC
CASSPGTKETQYF
>TRBJ1-6|few|.|TRBV20-1
TGCAGTGCTAGATCCTCCCCTTCACCCCTCCACTTT
CSARSSPSPLHF
>TRBJ2-4|.|.|TRBV12-5
TGTGCTAGTGGTGGACTTCAAGGGGTTTCCAAAAACATTCAGTGCTTC
CASGGLQGVSKNIQCF
>TRBJ2-3|.|TRBD2|TRBV7-2
TGTGCCAGCAGCTATTTAGCGGGGGGGCCTGGTACAGATACGCAGTATTTT
CASSYLAGGPGTDTQYF
>TRBJ1-4|few|.|TRBV5-1
TGCGCCAGCAGCACACAGGGAACTAATGAAAAACTGTTTTTT
CASSTQGTNEKLFF
>TRBJ2-5|.|TRBD2|TRBV2
TGTGCCAGCGGGGGACTAGCGGGGGGGCAAGAGACCCAGTACTTC
CASGGLAGGQETQYF
>TRBJ1-2|few|.|TRBV3-1
TGTGCCAGCAGCCAAGGGACGGTATCTGGCTATGGCTACACCTTC
CASSQGTVSGYGYTF
>TRBJ2-5|.|.|TRBV20-1
TGCAGTGCTAGAAAGTTCCCCCAAGAGACCCAGTACTTC
CSARKFPQETQYF
>TRBJ2-1|few|TRBD2|TRBV20-1
TGCAGTGCCAGCCCCAGCGGGATTCCATACAATGAGCAGTTCTTC
CSASPSGIPYNEQFF
>TRBJ2-2|.|.|TRBV4-1
TGCGCCAGCAGCCAGGCGAATTTAGTAGGGGTGACCGGGGAGCTGTTTTTT
CASSQANLVGVTGELFF
>TRBJ2-3|.|.|TRBV5-6
TGTGCCAGCAGCCGGAGACAGGTCACAGATACGCAGTATTTT
CASSRRQVTDTQYF
>TRBJ1-4|few|TRBD1|TRBV2
TGTGCCAGCGGACAGGACAGGGGGCCTGAAAAACTGTTTTTT
CASGQDRGPEKLFF
>TRBJ2-2|.|.|TRBV10-3
TGTGCCATCAGTGAGGAGGCAACCCTTGACGGGGAGCTGTTTTTT
CAISEEATLDGELFF
>TRBJ1-6|few|.|TRBV6-6
TGTGCCAGCACCCAAGCCAGGGCAAAACCCCTCCACTTT
CASTQARAKPLHF
>TRBJ2-1|once|TRBD2|TRBV20-1
TGCAGTGCTCTGGCGACTAGCGGGGGCCTTTCCTACAATGAGCAGTTCTTC
CSALATSGGLSYNEQFF
>TRBJ1-2|.|.|TRBV7-2
TGTGCCAGCAGCAGCAACGGGGGGGCTTTGTATGGCTGCACCTTC
CASSSNGGALYGCTF
>TRBJ2-3|.|TRBD1|TRBV3-1
TGTGCCAGCAGCCAAGAGGCAGGGGGCCCCTTAGATACGCAGTATTTT
CASSQEAGGPLDTQYF
>TRBJ2-2|few|TRBD2|TRBV7-3
TGTGCCAGCAGCCCCGGGACTAGCTGGGAGTTTGAGCTGTTTTTT
CASSPGTSWEFELFF
>TRBJ1-2|.|.|TRBV5-1
TGCGCCAGCAGCTTGGACCCGTCGTCGGGGGCCGGTGGCTACACCTTC
CASSLDPSSGAGGYTF
>TRBJ2-5|few|TRBD2|TRBV20-1
TGCAGTGCGAGTGGACTAGCGGGAGTGGGGACCCAGTACTTC
CSASGLAGVGTQYF
>TRBJ2-5|.|.|TRBV12-3/TRBV12-4
TGTGCCAGCAGCAGAGACTCTTCCAGGGAGACCCAGTACTTC
CASSRDSSRETQYF
>TRBJ1-2|few|.|TRBV27
TGTGCCAGCAGATCGTACAGGGACTATGGCTACACCTTC
CASRSYRDYGYTF
>TRBJ2-7|.|.|TRBV5-1
TGCGCCAGCAGCTTGGATGGGGGACGATTCTACGAGCAGTACTTC
CASSLDGGRFYEQYF
>TRBJ2-1|few|.|TRBV12-3/TRBV12-4
TGTGCCAGCAGTTCTGGGTCTCTAGCGCTTTTCCAGTTCTTC
CASSSGSLALFQFF
>TRBJ2-3|few|.|TRBV10-3
TGTGCCATCAGCGCGCAGGGGAGGGATACGCAGTATTTT
CAISAQGRDTQYF
>TRBJ2-5|few|.|TRBV9
TGTGCCAGCAACGCCCGCCGGACAGATCGTCAAGAGACCCAGTACTTC
CASNARRTDRQETQYF
>TRBJ1-1|many|.|TRBV18
TGTGCCAGCTCACCCAACACTGAAGCTTTCTTT
CASSPNTEAFF
>TRBJ2-1|many|.|TRBV9
TGTGCCAGCAGCTCCTATTGGGGAAGGGGCAATGAGCAGTTCTTC
CASSSYWGRGNEQFF
>TRBJ1-3|.|.|TRBV7-9
TGTGCCAGCAGCCCCCCACGGATCTCTGGAAACACCATATATTTT
CASSPPRISGNTIYF
>TRBJ1-5|few|.|TRBV5-6
TGTGCCAGCAGCTTGTGGCAGGCGCTCAATCAGCCCCAGCATTTT
CASSLWQALNQPQHF
>TRBJ1-6|many|.|TRBV7-8
TGTGCCAGCAGCTTAGGGGCAGGGACAAATTCACCCCTCCACTTT
CASSLGAGTNSPLHF
>TRBJ2-4|.|.|TRBV2
TGTGCCATCCACGGGCAGGACCTAGCCAAAAACATTCAGTACTTC
CAIHGQDLAKNIQYF
>TRBJ1-1|many|.|TRBV7-3
TGTGCCAGCAGCTCGGTAGCGGGCAGGGAAGCTTTCTTT
CASSSVAGREAFF
>TRBJ2-1|.|.|TRBV11-2
TGTGCCAGCAGCTTAGGCCAGAACAATGGGCAGTTCTTC
CASSLGQNNGQFF
>TRBJ2-2|.|.|TRBV11-2
TGTGCCAGCAGCCAGACCGGGGGACGGAACACCGGGGAGCTGTTTTTT
CASSQTGGRNTGELFF
>TRBJ1-5|few|.|TRBV5-1
TGCGCCAGCAGCTTGGGTGGGGAAGGCCAGCCCCAGCATTTT
CASSLGGEGQPQHF
>TRBJ1-1|.|TRBD1|TRBV27
TGTGCCAGCAGGAAGCCGGGACAGTCATACACTGAAGCTTTCTTT
CASRKPGQSYTEAFF
>TRBJ1-5|few|.|TRBV10-2
TGCGCCAGCAGTGAGGGGCCACGTTCGCCCCAGCATTTT
CASSEGPRSPQHF
>TRBJ2-1|many|TRBD2|TRBV5-8
TGTGCCAGCAGGGTAGCGGGGCTCAATGAGCAGTTCTTC
CASRVAGLNEQFF
>TRBJ2-5|few|.|TRBV30
TGTGCCTGGAGTGTACTGCCGAAGGAGACCCAGTACTTC
CAWSVLPKETQYF
>TRBJ1-4|.|TRBD1|TRBV20-1
TGCAGTGCTAGAGACGTTAACAGGGGAGTTAATGAAAAACTGTTTTTT
CSARDVNRGVNEKLFF
>TRBJ2-3|.|TRBD2|TRBV29-1
TGCAGCGTTGCCCCAGTCGGGACTAGCGGGAAGACGCAGTATTTT
CSVAPVGTSGKTQYF
>TRBJ1-1|few|.|TRBV28
TGTGCCAGCAGTTTATTCTCGGGAGGGAACACTGAAGCTTTCTTT
CASSLFSGGNTEAFF
>TRBJ2-1|few|TRBD2|TRBV20-1
TGCAGTGCTAAAGGTAGCGGGAGGGCCTATGACGAGCAGTTCTTC
CSAKGSGRAYDEQFF
>TRBJ2-5|.|TRBD2|TRBV10-2
TGCGCCAGCACCCTAGCGGGAGTTGAGACCCAGTACTTC
CASTLAGVETQYF
>TRBJ1-5|few|.|TRBV28
TGTGCCAGCAGTCGACAGGAGTCAGGCAATCAGCCCCAGCATTTT
CASSRQESGNQPQHF
>TRBJ2-2|.|TRBD1|TRBV7-6
TGTGCCAGCAGTTTTTCCGGGACAGCCACCGGGGAGCTGTTTTTT
CASSFSGTATGELFF
>TRBJ2-1|.|.|TRBV20-1
TGCAGTGCTAGAGATCCGCGGGGTGGGAGGAATGAGCAGTTCTTC
CSARDPRGGRNEQFF
>TRBJ2-5|.|TRBD1|TRBV7-6
TGTGCCAGCAGCAAAGGGACAGGCTCATCTATAGAGACCCAGTACTTC
CASSKGTGSSIETQYF